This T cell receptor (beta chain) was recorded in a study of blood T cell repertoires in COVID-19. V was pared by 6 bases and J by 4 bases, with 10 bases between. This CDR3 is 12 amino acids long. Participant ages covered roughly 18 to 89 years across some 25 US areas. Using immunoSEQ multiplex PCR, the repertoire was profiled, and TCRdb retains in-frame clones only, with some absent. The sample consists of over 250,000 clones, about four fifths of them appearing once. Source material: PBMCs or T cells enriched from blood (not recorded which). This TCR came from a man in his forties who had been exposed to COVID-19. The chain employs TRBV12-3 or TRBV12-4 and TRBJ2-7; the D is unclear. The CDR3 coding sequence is TGTGCCAGCAGCCGTTATCTATACGAGCAGTACTTC. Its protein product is CASSRYLYEQYF.